Sequencing of this TCR beta chain was carried out in a study of Ad26.COV2.S vaccination and SARS-CoV-2 variants. In the study overall: Intramuscular Ad26.COV2.S doses were given once or twice, 56 days apart. Study-wide results and caveats: Post-vaccination spike-specific CD8+ and CD4+ T cell responses reportedly had substantial breadth. Possibly, TCR breadth and depth analyses underestimated total T cell responses.

Generated by immunoSEQ multiplex PCR, the TCRdb table keeps only in-frame clones and is missing some. The sample holds about 680,000 clones; roughly 90% are singletons and the top ten take approximately 1.5%. Worth noting for this clone: As yet, its antigen is unknown.

Per germline, CDR1 KGHSH and CDR2 LQKENI. V dropped 2 bases and J dropped 3 bases, with 13 bases sitting between them. CDR3 length: 15 residues. The treatment is: roughly 20 received Ad26.COV2.S at low or high dose, single or two shots; 5 received placebo; per-sample allocation not given. On day 63 after the first injection, vaccine and placebo recipients gave samples. It was Wuhan-strain SARS-CoV-2 spike that the Ad26 vaccine vector expressed. The clonotype comes from a person aged 18-65 years who received the Ad26.COV2.S COVID-19 vaccine or a placebo. This specimen consisted of peripheral blood, obtained in a trial of Ad26.COV2.S vaccine versus placebo. The chain is built from TRBV18 and TRBJ1-1; unclear D gene. The CDR3, as DNA: TGTGCCAGCTCACCAGGCGGGGTTCGTGACACTGAAGCTTTCTTT. Translating it yields CASSPGGVRDTEAFF.